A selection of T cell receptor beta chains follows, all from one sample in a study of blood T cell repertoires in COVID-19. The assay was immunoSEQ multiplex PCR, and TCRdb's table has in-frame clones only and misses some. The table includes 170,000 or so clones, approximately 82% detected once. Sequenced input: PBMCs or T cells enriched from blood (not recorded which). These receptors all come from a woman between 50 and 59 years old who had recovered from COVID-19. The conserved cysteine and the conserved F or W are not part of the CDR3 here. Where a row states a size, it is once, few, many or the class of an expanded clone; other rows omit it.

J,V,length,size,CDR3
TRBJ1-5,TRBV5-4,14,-,ASSQKGQGKDQPQH
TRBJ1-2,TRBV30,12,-,AWTLQPLLYGYT
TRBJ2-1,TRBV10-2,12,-,ASRGLAVYNEQF
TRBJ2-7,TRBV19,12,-,ASSMAGPSYEQY
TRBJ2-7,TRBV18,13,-,ASSAYRGTNYEQY
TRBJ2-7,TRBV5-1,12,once,ASSLGGSGYEQY
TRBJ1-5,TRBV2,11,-,ASTGQGGQTQH
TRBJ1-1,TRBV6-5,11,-,ASSYSLTGEAF
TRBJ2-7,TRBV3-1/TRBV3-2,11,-,ASSQDYRIEQY
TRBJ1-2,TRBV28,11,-,ASRQAVVYGYT
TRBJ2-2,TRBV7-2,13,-,ASSLVASPGGELF
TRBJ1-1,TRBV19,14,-,ASSIWQQGRDTEAF
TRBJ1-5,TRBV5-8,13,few,ASSLYQGTNQPQH
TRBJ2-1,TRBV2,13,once,ASRGLAGGRGEQF
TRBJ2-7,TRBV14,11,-,ASSQVPGQGQY
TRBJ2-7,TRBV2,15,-,ASSDPSGFPRGGEQY
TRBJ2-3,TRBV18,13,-,ASSPPGQRKDTQY
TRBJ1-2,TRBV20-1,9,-,SADINYGYT
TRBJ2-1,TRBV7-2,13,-,ASSLTSGISTEQF
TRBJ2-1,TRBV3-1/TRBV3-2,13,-,ASSQESGVNDEQF
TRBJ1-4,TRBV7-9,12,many,ASSLFGTGEKLF
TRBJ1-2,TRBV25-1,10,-,ASSEYSGGYT
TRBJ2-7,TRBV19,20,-,ASSSPGTTQAGTSGKTYEQY
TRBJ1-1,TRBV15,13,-,ATSKGGAPNTEAF
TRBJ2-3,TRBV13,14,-,ASSLGGQGLADTQY
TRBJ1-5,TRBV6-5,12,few,ASTFLASNQPQH
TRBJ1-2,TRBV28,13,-,ASSYPKDRGRGYT
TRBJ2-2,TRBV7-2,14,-,ASSLTHRQGSGELF
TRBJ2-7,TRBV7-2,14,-,ASSATGRDNSYEQY
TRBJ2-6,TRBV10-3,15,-,AIRSGSGAAGANVLT
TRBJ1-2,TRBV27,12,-,ASSLTATNYGYT
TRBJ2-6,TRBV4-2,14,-,ASSQEIASGANVLT
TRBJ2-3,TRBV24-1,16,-,ATSDLEAGTGTTDTQY
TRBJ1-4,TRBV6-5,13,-,ASSSGEAGNEKLF
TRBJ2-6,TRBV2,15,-,ASNPGQGNSGANVLT
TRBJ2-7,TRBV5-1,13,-,ASSLGQTSSYEQY
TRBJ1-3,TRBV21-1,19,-,ASSRFKNFGDRIRPGNTIY
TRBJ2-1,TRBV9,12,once,ASSVALAGDEQF
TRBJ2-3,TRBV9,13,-,ASNPGTSETDTQY
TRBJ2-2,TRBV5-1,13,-,ASSLRTGLTGELF
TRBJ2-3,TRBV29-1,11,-,SVVATRTDTQY
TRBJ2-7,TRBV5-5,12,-,ASSLDPGRYEQY